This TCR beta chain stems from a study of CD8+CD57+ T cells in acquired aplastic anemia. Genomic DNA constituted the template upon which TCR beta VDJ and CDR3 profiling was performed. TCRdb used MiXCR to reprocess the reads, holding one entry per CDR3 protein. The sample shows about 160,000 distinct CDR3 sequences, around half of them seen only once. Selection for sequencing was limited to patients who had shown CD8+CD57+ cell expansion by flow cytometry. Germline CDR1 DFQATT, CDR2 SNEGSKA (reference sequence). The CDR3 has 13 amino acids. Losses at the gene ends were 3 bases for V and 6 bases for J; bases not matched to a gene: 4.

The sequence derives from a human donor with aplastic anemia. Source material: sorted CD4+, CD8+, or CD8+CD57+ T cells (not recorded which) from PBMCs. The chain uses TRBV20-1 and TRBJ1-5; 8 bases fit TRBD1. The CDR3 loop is CSARDREGQPQHF. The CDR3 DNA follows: TGCAGTGCTAGGGACAGGGAGGGTCAGCCCCAGCATTTT.